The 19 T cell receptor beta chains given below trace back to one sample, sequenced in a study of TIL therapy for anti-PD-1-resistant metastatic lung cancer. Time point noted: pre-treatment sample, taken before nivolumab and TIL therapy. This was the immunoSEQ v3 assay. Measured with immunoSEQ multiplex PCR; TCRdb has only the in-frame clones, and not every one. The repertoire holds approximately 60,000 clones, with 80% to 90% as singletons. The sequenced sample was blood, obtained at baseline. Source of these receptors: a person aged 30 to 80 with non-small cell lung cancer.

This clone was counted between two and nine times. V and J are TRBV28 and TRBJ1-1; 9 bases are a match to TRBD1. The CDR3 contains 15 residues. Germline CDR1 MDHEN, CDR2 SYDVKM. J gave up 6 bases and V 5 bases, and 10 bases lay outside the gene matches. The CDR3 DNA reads TGTGCCAGCAGTCCATCGGGGACAGGGAGGCCTGAAGCTTTCTTT. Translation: CASSPSGTGRPEAFF. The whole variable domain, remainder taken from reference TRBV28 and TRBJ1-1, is DVKVTQSSRYLVKRTGEKVFLECVQDMDHENMFWYRQDPGLGLRLIYFSYDVKMKEKGDIPEGYSVSREKKERFSLILESASTNQTSMYLCASSPSGTGRPEAFFGQGTRLTVV.

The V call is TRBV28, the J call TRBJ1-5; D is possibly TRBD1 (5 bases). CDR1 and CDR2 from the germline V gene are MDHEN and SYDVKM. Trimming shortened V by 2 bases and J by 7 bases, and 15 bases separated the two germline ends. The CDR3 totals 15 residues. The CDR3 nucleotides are TGTGCCAGCAGTTTAATGGGGCAGGGAGCCCAGCCCCAGCATTTT. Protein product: CASSLMGQGAQPQHF. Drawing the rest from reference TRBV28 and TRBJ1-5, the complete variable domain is DVKVTQSSRYLVKRTGEKVFLECVQDMDHENMFWYRQDPGLGLRLIYFSYDVKMKEKGDIPEGYSVSREKKERFSLILESASTNQTSMYLCASSLMGQGAQPQHFGDGTRLSIL.

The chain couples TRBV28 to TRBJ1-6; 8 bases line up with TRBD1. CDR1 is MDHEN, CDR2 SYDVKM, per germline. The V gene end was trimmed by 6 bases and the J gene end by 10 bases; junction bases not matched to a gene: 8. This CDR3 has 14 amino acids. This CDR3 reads CASSTGQVGSPLHF. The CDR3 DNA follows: TGTGCCAGCAGCACGGGACAGGTCGGGTCACCCCTCCACTTT.

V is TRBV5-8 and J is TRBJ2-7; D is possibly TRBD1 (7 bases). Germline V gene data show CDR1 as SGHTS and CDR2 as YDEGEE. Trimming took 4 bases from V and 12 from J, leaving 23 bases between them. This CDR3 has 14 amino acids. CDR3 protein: CASSRGTRDRGWYF. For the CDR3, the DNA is TGTGCCAGCAGCCGGGGGACCCGGGACAGAGGGTGGTACTTC. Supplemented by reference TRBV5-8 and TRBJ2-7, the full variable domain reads EAGVTQSPTHLIKTRGQQATLRCSPISGHTSVYWYQQALGLGLQFLLWYDEGEERNRGNFPPRFSGRQFPNYSSELNVNALELEDSALYLCASSRGTRDRGWYFGPGTRLTVT.

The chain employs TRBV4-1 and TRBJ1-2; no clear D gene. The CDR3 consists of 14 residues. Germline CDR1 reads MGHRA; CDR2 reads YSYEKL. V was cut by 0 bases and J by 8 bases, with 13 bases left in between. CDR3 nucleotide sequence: TGCGCCAGCAGCCAAGAGGTGGCCTCGGAGGGCTACACCTTC. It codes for CASSQEVASEGYTF.

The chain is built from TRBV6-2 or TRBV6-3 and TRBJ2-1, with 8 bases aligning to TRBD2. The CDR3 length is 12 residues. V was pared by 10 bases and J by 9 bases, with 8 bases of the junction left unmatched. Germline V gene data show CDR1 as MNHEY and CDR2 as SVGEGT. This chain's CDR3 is CAINPGGGEQFF. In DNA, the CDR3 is TGTGCCATCAACCCGGGGGGGGGTGAGCAGTTCTTC.

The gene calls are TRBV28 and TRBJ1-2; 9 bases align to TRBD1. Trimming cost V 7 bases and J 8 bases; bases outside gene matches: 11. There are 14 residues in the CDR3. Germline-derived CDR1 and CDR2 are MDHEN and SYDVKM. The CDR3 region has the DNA TGTGCCAGCACGATATCCGGGACAGGGTCCGGCTACACCTTC. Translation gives CASTISGTGSGYTF.

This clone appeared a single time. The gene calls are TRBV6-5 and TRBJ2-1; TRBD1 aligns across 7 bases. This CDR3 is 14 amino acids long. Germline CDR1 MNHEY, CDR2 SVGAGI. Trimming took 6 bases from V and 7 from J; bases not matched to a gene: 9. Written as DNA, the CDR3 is TGTGCCAGCAGCCTGACAGGGAACGCTAATGAGCAGTTCTTC. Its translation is CASSLTGNANEQFF.

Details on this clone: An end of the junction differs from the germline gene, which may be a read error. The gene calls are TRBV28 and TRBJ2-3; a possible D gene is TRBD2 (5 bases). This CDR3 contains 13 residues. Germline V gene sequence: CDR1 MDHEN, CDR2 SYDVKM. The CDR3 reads CASTLNTAGTQYF. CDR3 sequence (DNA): TGTGCCAGCACTTTAAACACTGCGGGTACGCAGTATTTT.

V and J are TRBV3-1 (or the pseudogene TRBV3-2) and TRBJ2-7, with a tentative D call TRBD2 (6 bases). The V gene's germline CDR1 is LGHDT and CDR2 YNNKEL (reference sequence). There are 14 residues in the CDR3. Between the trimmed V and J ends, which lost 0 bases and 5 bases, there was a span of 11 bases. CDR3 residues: CASSQERGADEQYF. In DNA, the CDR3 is TGTGCCAGCAGCCAAGAGCGGGGTGCCGACGAGCAGTACTTC.

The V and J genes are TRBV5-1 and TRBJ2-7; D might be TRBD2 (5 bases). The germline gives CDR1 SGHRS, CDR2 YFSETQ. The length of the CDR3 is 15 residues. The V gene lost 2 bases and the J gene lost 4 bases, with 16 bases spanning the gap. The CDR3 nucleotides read TGCGCCAGCAGCTTAGTGGTGGGTGGAGGATACGAGCAGTACTTC. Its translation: CASSLVVGGGYEQYF.

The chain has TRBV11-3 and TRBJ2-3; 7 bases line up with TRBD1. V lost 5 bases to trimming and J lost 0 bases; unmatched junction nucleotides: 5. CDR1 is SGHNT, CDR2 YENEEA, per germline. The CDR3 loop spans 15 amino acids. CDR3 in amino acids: CASSRGQQSTDTQYF. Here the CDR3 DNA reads TGTGCCAGCAGCCGGGGACAGCAGAGCACAGATACGCAGTATTTT.

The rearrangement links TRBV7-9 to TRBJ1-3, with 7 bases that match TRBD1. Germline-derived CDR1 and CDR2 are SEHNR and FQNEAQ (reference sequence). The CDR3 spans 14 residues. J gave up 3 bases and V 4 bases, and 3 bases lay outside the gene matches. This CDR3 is CASSYDRDGNTIYF. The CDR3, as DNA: TGTGCCAGCAGCTACGACAGGGATGGAAACACCATATATTTT.

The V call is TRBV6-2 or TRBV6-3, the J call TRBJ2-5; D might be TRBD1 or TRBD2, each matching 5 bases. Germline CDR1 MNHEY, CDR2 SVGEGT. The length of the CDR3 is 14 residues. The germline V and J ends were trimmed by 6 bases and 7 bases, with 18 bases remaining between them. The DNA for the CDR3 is TGTGCCAGCAGCGAAACCGGGACCGTTGGGACCCAGTACTTC. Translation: CASSETGTVGTQYF.

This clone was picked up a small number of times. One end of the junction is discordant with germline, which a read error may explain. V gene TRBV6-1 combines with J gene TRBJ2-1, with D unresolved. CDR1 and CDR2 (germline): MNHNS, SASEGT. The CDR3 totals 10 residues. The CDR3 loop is CASGENEQFF. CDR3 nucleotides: TGTGCCAGCGGTGAAAATGAGCAGTTCTTC.

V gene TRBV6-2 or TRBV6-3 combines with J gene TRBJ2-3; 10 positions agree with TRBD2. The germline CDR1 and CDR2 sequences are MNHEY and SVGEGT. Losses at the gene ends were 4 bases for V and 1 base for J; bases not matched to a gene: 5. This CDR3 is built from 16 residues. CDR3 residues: CASSSPGLARTDTQYF. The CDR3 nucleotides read TGTGCCAGCAGTTCCCCGGGACTAGCGCGCACAGATACGCAGTATTTT.

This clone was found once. In nucleotides, the CDR3 is TGTGCCAGCAGTCAAATGGCGGGGGGCCGCAAAGATACGCAGTATTTT. Encoded protein: CASSQMAGGRKDTQYF. The chain joins TRBV7-3 to TRBJ2-3, with 8 bases fitting TRBD2. The CDR3 consists of 16 residues. V was clipped by 6 bases and J by 5 bases; unmatched bases: 13. Germline assignment: CDR1 SGHTA and CDR2 FQGTGA. The variable domain in full, with the rest retrieved from reference TRBV7-3 and TRBJ2-3, is GAGVSQTPSNKVTEKGKYVELRCDPISGHTALYWYRQSLGQGPEFLIYFQGTGAADDSGLPNDRFFAVRPEGSVSTLKIQRTERGDSAVYLCASSQMAGGRKDTQYFGPGTRLTVL.

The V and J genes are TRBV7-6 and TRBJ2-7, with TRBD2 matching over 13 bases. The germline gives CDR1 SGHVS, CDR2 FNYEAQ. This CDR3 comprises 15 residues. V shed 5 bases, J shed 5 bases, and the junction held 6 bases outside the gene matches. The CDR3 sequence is CASSLGTSGTNEQYF. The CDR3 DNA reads TGTGCCAGCAGCCTGGGGACTAGCGGGACGAACGAGCAGTACTTC.

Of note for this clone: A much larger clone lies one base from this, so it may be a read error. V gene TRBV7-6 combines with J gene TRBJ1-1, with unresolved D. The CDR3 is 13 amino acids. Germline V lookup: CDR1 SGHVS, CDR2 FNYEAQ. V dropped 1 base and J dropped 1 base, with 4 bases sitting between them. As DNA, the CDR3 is TGTGCCAGCAGCTTAGTAGGGAACACTGAAGCTTTCTTT. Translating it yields CASSLVGNTEAFF. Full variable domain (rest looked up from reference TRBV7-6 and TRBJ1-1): GAGVSQSPRYKVTKRGQDVALRCDPISGHVSLYWYRQALGQGPEFLTYFNYEAQQDKSGLPNDRFSAERPEGSISTLTIQRTEQRDSAMYRCASSLVGNTEAFFGQGTRLTVV.